This TCR beta chain was sequenced for a study of blood T cells in healthy people across ages. A second roughly 6 to 11 cycle PCR used barcoded and J-beta primers. One entry per CDR3 protein results from TCRdb running MiXCR on the 5' RACE reads. Of under 1,100,000 distinct CDR3 sequences listed, under 30% are singletons. This CDR3 has 14 residues. V lost 0 bases and J lost 5, with 8 bases in between. Germline assignment: CDR1 LGHNA and CDR2 YSLEER. The same data also went into a second study, on T cells of mothers and their children.

This TCR was sampled from a girl aged 2 to 10 in good health. The chain employs TRBV4-3 and TRBJ1-5, with D tentatively TRBD1 (6 bases). Sequencing was performed on blood. CDR3 residues: CASSQDRGHQPQHF. The CDR3 DNA is TGCGCCAGCAGCCAAGACAGGGGTCATCAGCCCCAGCATTTT.